This TCR beta chain was identified during a study of identifying expanded T cells in peripheral blood. Germline CDR1 and CDR2: MNHNS and SASEGT. The CDR3 spans 10 residues. V dropped 8 bases and J dropped 4 bases, with 5 bases sitting between them. This clone was counted between two and nine times. Using immunoSEQ multiplex PCR, the repertoire was profiled, and TCRdb retains in-frame clones only, with some absent. The sample has 95,000 or so clones, 86% seen once. No infections or other immune events were documented during collection. What was sequenced was blood. The receptor comes from a person aged 18-70 years in good health. The chain couples TRBV6-1 to TRBJ1-2; no firm D call. The CDR3 nucleotides are TGTGCCAGCCGGGGCTATGGCTACACCTTC. Protein sequence: CASRGYGYTF.